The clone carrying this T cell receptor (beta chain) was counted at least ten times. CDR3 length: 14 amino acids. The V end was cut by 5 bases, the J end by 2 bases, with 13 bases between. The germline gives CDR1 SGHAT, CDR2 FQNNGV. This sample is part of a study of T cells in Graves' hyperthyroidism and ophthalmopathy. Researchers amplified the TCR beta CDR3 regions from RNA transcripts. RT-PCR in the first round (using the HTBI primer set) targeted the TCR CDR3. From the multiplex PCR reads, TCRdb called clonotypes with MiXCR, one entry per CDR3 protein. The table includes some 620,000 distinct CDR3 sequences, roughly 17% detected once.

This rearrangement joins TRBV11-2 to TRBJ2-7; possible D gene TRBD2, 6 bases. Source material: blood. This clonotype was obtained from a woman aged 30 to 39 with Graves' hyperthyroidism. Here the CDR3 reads CASSGGILPYEQYF. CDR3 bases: TGTGCCAGCAGCGGAGGGATACTTCCCTACGAGCAGTACTTC.